One sample yielded the 20 T cell receptor beta chains listed below, sequenced in a study of T cell responses to AZD1222 COVID-19 vaccine. The repertoire was sequenced with immunoSEQ multiplex PCR; TCRdb's copy has only in-frame clones and lacks some. The table shows about 220,000 clones, with about 92% occurring only once. Here the sequenced sample was peripheral blood, taken on day 0 of MenACWY control vaccination. The receptors come from an adult in good health.

The genes are TRBV24-1 and TRBJ2-5; D is unresolved. The CDR3 covers 16 residues. The V gene's germline CDR1 is KGHDR and CDR2 SFDVKD. The ends were cut back, 3 bases at V and 4 bases at J, with 17 bases in the middle. The CDR3 sequence is CATSDRSNTQGETQYF. The CDR3 DNA follows: TGTGCCACCAGTGATCGGTCGAACACCCAAGGAGAGACCCAGTACTTC.

This clone appeared once. The chain has TRBV9 and TRBJ1-4; 7 bases align to TRBD1. Trimming cost V 0 bases and J 7 bases; bases outside gene matches: 6. The CDR3 runs to 15 residues. The germline V gene has CDR1 SGDLS and CDR2 YYNGEE. The CDR3 coding sequence is TGTGCCAGCAGCGTAGATGAGGGGGCAGGTGAAAAACTGTTTTTT. As protein: CASSVDEGAGEKLFF.

This clone is a singleton in its sample. The CDR3 is CASSFSGTSGTGELFF. The CDR3 DNA reads TGTGCCAGCAGCTTCTCCGGGACTAGCGGCACCGGGGAGCTGTTTTTT. The rearrangement joins TRBV7-3 to TRBJ2-2; 11 bases are shared with TRBD2. The V and J ends lost 3 bases and 4 bases, in that order; junction bases with no gene match: 4. The germline V gene has CDR1 SGHTA and CDR2 FQGTGA. The CDR3 is made up of 16 amino acids.

The chain uses TRBV6-5 and TRBJ1-5, with a tentative D call TRBD1 (5 bases). CDR3 length: 14 residues. CDR1 is MNHEY and CDR2 is SVGAGI in the germline V gene. Trimming took 6 bases from V and 7 from J, leaving 16 bases between them. The CDR3 nucleotides read TGTGCCAGCAGGCCCCCCCAGGGTATGCAGCCCCAGCATTTT. As protein: CASRPPQGMQPQHF.

The chain has TRBV6-5 and TRBJ2-2; D gene unclear. The CDR3 extends over 16 amino acids. The V end was cut by 0 bases, the J end by 2 bases, with 10 bases between. Germline CDR1 MNHEY, CDR2 SVGAGI. This chain's CDR3 is CASSYSGVLNTGELFF. The CDR3 region has the DNA TGTGCCAGCAGTTACTCTGGGGTTCTTAACACCGGGGAGCTGTTTTTT.

V is TRBV4-3 and J is TRBJ2-2, with TRBD1 identical over 9 bases. From germline, CDR1 is LGHNA and CDR2 YSLEER. The CDR3 spans 16 residues. Losses at the gene ends were 3 bases for V and 6 bases for J; bases not matched to a gene: 8. The CDR3 region is CASSQPRQGGAGELFF. The CDR3 DNA follows: TGCGCCAGCAGCCAGCCCAGACAGGGGGGGGCCGGGGAGCTGTTTTTT.

The chain combines TRBV13 with TRBJ2-3; the D is unclear. Deletions cut 3 bases from V and 1 base from J, with 5 bases between. Germline V CDR1 and CDR2: PRHDT, FYEKMQ (reference sequence). This CDR3 region has 13 residues. The CDR3 region is CASSFTGTDTQYF. CDR3 sequence (DNA): TGTGCCAGCAGCTTCACCGGCACAGATACGCAGTATTTT.

This chain connects TRBV29-1 to TRBJ1-4, with 8 bases fitting TRBD1. Germline-derived CDR1 and CDR2 are SQVTM and ANQGSEA. V was pared by 6 bases and J by 5 bases, with 5 bases of the junction left unmatched. The CDR3 runs 13 residues. CDR3 in amino acids: CSVRRQGNEKLFF. The CDR3 bases are TGCAGCGTCCGTAGACAGGGGAATGAAAAACTGTTTTTT.

This chain uses TRBV20-1 with TRBJ1-3; D gene unclear. The V and J ends lost 1 base and 10 bases respectively, with 5 bases between them. This CDR3 spans 10 amino acids. Per the germline V gene, CDR1 is DFQATT and CDR2 is SNEGSKA (reference sequence). CDR3: CSARAGTIYF. CDR3 sequence (DNA): TGCAGTGCTAGAGCCGGGACCATATATTTT.

The chain couples TRBV14 to TRBJ2-3; D uncertain. The germline V and J ends were trimmed by 1 base and 2 bases, with 10 bases remaining between them. From germline, CDR1 is SGHDN and CDR2 FVKESK. CDR3 length: 15 residues. CDR3 in amino acids: CASSQGLVPTDTQYF. CDR3 nucleotide sequence: TGTGCCAGCAGCCAAGGGCTGGTACCCACAGATACGCAGTATTTT. The variable domain in full, with the rest retrieved from reference TRBV14 and TRBJ2-3, is EAGVTQFPSHSVIEKGQTVTLRCDPISGHDNLYWYRRVMGKEIKFLLHFVKESKQDESGMPNNRFLAERTGGTYSTLKVQPAELEDSGVYFCASSQGLVPTDTQYFGPGTRLTVL.

The rearrangement joins TRBV7-2 to TRBJ1-1, with D maybe TRBD1 (5 bases). The CDR3 consists of 14 residues. V lost 6 bases and J lost 1, with 12 bases in between. CDR1 SGHTA and CDR2 FQGNSA come from the germline V gene. This CDR3 is CASSPWGGNTEAFF. CDR3 nucleotides: TGTGCCAGCAGTCCCTGGGGCGGGAACACTGAAGCTTTCTTT. The entire variable domain, with the rest obtained from reference TRBV7-2 and TRBJ1-1, is as follows: GAGVSQSPSNKVTEKGKDVELRCDPISGHTALYWYRQSLGQGLEFLIYFQGNSAPDKSGLPSDRFSAERTGGSVSTLTIQRTQQEDSAVYLCASSPWGGNTEAFFGQGTRLTVV.

The genes are TRBV6-5 and TRBJ1-4; 8 nucleotides match TRBD1. This CDR3 has 15 amino acids. Trimming took 6 bases from V and 5 from J; bases not matched to a gene: 8. The germline V gene has CDR1 MNHEY and CDR2 SVGAGI. CDR3 region: CASSNRGIGNEKLFF. In nucleotides, the CDR3 is TGTGCCAGCAGCAACAGGGGGATTGGCAATGAAAAACTGTTTTTT.

The chain couples TRBV5-4 to TRBJ2-1; the match to TRBD2 covers 7 bases. Germline V gene sequence: CDR1 SGHNT, CDR2 YYREEE (reference sequence). This CDR3 is built from 14 residues. J lost 5 bases, V lost 3 bases, and 5 bases had no gene match. The CDR3: CASSYQRGDNEQFF. CDR3 sequence (DNA): TGTGCCAGCAGCTATCAACGGGGGGACAATGAGCAGTTCTTC.

The chain combines TRBV3-1 (or the pseudogene TRBV3-2) with TRBJ1-1, with D possibly being TRBD1 (5 bases). This CDR3 region has 12 residues. Germline V gene data show CDR1 as LGHDT and CDR2 as YNNKEL (reference sequence). The V and J ends lost 4 bases and 11 bases respectively, with 14 bases between them. The CDR3 DNA reads as TGTGCCAGCAGCCCCCCGGGGGGTGCCGCTTTCTTT. Protein: CASSPPGGAAFF.

The V call is TRBV14, the J call TRBJ2-1; D not resolved. Trimming cost V 1 base and J 10 bases, with 11 bases left between them. This CDR3 has 13 residues. Germline lookup yields CDR1 SGHDN and CDR2 FVKESK. CDR3 nucleotide sequence: TGTGCCAGCAGCCAAGCCCCCATAGGAGAGCAGTTCTTC. Its translation: CASSQAPIGEQFF.

Note on this clone: The sample holds other DNA sequences that translate to the same CDR3. The gene calls are TRBV7-8 and TRBJ2-5; the D is unclear. The CDR3 has 13 residues. V lost 1 base, J lost 1 base, and 4 bases lay in between. Germline V lookup: CDR1 SGHVS, CDR2 FQNEAQ. This chain's CDR3 is CASSLGRQETQYF. The CDR3 DNA follows: TGTGCCAGCAGCTTAGGGCGCCAAGAGACCCAGTACTTC.

The chain carries TRBV12-3 or TRBV12-4 and TRBJ1-2; D is possibly TRBD1 (5 bases). V shed 8 bases and J shed 3 bases, with 10 bases lying between them. The CDR3 loop spans 12 amino acids. The DNA of the CDR3 is TGTGCCAGCGATGGGGCCGACTATGGCTACACCTTC. Translated, it gives CASDGADYGYTF.

The V gene is TRBV29-1, the J gene TRBJ1-3; D not resolved. The CDR3 is made up of 12 amino acids. Germline V lookup: CDR1 SQVTM, CDR2 ANQGSEA. Trimming took 4 bases from V and 4 from J, leaving 8 bases between them. CDR3: CSVVVAGNTIYF. CDR3 in DNA: TGCAGCGTTGTAGTTGCGGGAAACACCATATATTTT.

The V and J genes are TRBV6-5 and TRBJ2-1; D is undetermined. V was cut by 6 bases and J by 8 bases, with 17 bases left in between. CDR1 and CDR2 (germline): MNHEY, SVGAGI. This CDR3 contains 14 residues. The CDR3 DNA sequence: TGTGCCAGCAGGACTTCGACTCGAGCCCATGAGCAGTTCTTC. Translation gives CASRTSTRAHEQFF.

This chain links TRBV15 with TRBJ1-5; no reliable D call. V dropped 0 bases and J dropped 0 bases, with 9 bases sitting between them. This CDR3 comprises 16 residues. Germline CDR1 is LNHNV and CDR2 is YYDKDF (reference sequence). This CDR3 reads CATSRDRAVSNQPQHF. The CDR3 nucleotides are TGTGCCACCAGCAGAGATCGGGCAGTTAGCAATCAGCCCCAGCATTTT.